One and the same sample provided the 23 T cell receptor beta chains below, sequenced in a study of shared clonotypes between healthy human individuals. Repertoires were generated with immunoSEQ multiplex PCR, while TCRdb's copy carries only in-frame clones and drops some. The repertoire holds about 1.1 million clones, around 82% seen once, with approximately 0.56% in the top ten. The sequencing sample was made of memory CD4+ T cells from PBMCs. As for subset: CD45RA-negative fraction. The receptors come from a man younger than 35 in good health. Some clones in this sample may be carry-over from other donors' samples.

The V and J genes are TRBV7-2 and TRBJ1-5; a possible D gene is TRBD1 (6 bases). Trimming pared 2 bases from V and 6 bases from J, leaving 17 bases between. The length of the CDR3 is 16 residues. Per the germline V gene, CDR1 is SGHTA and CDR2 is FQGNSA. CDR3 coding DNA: TGTGCCAGCAGCTTATTCGGAGGGGGGCAGGGTCAGCCCCAGCATTTT. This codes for CASSLFGGGQGQPQHF.

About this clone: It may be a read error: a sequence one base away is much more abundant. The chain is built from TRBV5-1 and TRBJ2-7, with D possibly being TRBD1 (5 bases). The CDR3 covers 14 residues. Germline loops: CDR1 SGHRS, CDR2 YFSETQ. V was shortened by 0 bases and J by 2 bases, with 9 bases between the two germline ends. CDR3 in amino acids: CASSLDRTTYEQYF. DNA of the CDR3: TGCGCCAGCAGCTTGGACAGGACCACCTACGAGCAGTACTTC.

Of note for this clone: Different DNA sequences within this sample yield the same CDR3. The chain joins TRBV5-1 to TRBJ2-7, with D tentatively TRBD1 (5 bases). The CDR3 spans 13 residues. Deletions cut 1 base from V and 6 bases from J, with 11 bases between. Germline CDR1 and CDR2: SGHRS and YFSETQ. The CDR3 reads CASSLLGVGEQYF. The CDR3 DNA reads TGCGCCAGCAGCTTGCTAGGGGTTGGCGAGCAGTACTTC.

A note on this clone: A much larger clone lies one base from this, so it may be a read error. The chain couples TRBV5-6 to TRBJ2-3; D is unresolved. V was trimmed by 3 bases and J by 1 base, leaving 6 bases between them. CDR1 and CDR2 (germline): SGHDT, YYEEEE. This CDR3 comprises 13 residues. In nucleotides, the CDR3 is TGTGCCAGCAGCTCCGCGGGCACAGATACGCAGTATTTT. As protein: CASSSAGTDTQYF.

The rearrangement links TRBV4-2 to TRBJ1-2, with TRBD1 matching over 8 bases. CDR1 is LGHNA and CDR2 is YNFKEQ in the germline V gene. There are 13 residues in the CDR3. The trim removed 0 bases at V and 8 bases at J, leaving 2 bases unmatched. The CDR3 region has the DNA TGTGCCAGCAGCCAAGACGACAGGGGCGGCTACACCTTC. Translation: CASSQDDRGGYTF.

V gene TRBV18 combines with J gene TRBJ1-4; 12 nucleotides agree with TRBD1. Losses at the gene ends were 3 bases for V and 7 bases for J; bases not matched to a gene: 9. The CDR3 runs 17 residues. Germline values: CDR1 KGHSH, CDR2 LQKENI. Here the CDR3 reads CASSPPGGQGAFEKLFF. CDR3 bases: TGTGCCAGCTCACCTCCTGGGGGACAGGGGGCTTTTGAAAAACTGTTTTTT.

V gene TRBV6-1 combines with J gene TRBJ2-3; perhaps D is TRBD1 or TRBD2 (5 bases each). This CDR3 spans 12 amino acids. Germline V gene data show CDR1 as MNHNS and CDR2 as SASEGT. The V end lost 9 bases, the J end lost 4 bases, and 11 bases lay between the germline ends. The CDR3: CASAGTSDTQYF. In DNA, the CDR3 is TGTGCCAGTGCCGGGACCTCAGATACGCAGTATTTT.

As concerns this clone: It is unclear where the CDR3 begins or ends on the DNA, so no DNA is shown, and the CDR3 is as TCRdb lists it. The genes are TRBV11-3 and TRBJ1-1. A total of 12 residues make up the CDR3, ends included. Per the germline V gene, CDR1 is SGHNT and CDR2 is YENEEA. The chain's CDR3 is CVPPAAWGEAFF.

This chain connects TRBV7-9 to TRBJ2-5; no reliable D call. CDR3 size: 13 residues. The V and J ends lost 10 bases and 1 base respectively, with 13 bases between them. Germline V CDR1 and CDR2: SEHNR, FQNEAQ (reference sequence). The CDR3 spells CAISPESQETQYF. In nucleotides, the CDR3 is TGTGCCATCTCACCAGAGTCCCAAGAGACCCAGTACTTC.

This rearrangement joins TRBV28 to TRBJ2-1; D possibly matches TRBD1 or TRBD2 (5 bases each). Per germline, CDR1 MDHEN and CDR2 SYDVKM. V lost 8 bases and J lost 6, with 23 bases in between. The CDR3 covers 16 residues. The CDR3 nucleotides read TGTGCCAGCCACAACCCAGGGCCTGGCCGGGGCAATGAGCAGTTCTTC. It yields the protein CASHNPGPGRGNEQFF.

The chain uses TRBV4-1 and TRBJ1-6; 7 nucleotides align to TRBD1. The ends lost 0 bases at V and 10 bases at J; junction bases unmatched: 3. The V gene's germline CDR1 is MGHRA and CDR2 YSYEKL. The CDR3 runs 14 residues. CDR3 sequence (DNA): TGCGCCAGCAGCCAAGATCAGGGGGTATCACCCCTCCACTTT. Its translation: CASSQDQGVSPLHF.

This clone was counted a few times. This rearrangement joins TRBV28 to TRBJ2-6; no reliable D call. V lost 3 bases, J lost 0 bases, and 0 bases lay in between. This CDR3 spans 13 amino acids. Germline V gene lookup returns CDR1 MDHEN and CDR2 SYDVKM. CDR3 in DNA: TGTGCCAGCAGTTTCTCTGGGGCCAACGTCCTGACTTTC. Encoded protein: CASSFSGANVLTF.

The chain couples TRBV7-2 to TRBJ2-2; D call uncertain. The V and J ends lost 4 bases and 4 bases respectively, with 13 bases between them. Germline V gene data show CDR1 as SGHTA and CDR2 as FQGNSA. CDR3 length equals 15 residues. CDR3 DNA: TGTGCCAGCAGCTCCAATCCACAGAGCACCGGGGAGCTGTTTTTT. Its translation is CASSSNPQSTGELFF. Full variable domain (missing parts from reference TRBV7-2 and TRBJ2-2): GAGVSQSPSNKVTEKGKDVELRCDPISGHTALYWYRQSLGQGLEFLIYFQGNSAPDKSGLPSDRFSAERTGGSVSTLTIQRTQQEDSAVYLCASSSNPQSTGELFFGEGSRLTVL.

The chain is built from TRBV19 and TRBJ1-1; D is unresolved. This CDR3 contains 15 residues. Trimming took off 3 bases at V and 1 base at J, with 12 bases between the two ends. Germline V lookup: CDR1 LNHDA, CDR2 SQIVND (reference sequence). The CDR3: CASSIEGRRNTEAFF. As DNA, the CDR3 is TGTGCCAGTAGTATCGAAGGACGGCGGAACACTGAAGCTTTCTTT.

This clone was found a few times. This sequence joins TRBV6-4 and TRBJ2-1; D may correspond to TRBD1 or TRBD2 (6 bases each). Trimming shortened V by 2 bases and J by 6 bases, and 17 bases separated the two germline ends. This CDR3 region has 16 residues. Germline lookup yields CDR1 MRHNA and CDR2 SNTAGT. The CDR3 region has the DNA TGTGCCAGCAGTGACAGGCAGGGGCGGGGTACCAATGAGCAGTTCTTC. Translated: CASSDRQGRGTNEQFF.

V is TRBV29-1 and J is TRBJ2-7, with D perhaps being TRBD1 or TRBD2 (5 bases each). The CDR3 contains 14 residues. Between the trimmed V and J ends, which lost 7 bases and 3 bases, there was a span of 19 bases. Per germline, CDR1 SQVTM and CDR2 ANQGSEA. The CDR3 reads CSAQNPGPNYEQYF. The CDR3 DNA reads TGCAGCGCTCAGAATCCGGGACCAAACTACGAGCAGTACTTC.

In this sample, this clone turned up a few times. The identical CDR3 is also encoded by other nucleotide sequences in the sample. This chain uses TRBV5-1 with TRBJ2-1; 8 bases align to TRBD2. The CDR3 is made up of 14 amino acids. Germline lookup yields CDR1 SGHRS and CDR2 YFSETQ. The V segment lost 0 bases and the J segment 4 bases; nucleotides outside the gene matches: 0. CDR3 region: CASSLVAGYNEQFF. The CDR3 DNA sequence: TGCGCCAGCAGCTTGGTAGCGGGGTACAATGAGCAGTTCTTC.

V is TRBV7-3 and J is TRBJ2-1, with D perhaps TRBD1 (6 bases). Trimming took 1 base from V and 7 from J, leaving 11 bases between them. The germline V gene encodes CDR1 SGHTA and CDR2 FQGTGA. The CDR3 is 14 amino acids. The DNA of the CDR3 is TGTGCCAGCAGCTTAATAGCAGGGGAAAATGAGCAGTTCTTC. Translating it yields CASSLIAGENEQFF.

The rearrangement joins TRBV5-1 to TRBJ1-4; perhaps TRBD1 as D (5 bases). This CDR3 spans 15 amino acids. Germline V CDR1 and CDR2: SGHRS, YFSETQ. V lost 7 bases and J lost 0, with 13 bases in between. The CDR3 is CASGIEGSTNEKLFF. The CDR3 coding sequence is TGCGCCAGCGGGATCGAGGGGTCAACTAATGAAAAACTGTTTTTT. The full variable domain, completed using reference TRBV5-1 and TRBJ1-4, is KAGVTQTPRYLIKTRGQQVTLSCSPISGHRSVSWYQQTPGQGLQFLFEYFSETQRNKGNFPGRFSGRQFSNSRSEMNVSTLELGDSALYLCASGIEGSTNEKLFFGSGTQLSVL.

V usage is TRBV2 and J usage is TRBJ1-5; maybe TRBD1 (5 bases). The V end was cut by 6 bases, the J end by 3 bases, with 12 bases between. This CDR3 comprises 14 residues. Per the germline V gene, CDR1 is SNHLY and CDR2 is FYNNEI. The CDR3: CASSVRQFNQPQHF. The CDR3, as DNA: TGTGCCAGCAGCGTTCGACAGTTCAATCAGCCCCAGCATTTT.

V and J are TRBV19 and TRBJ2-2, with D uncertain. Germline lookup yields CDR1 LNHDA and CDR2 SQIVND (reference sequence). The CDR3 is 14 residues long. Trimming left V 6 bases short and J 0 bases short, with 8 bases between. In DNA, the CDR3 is TGTGCCAGTAGGAGATCAGCGAACACCGGGGAGCTGTTTTTT. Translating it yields CASRRSANTGELFF.

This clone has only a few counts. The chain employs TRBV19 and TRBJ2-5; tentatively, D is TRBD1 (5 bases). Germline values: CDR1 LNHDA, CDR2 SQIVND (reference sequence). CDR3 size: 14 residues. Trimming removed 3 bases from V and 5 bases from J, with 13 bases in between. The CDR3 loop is CASSIGRGIETQYF. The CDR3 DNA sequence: TGTGCCAGTAGTATTGGAAGGGGTATCGAGACCCAGTACTTC.

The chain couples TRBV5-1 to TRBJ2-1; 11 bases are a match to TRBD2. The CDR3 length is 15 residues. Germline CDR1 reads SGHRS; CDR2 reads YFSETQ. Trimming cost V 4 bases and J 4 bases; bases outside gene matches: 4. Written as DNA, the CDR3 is TGCGCCAGCAGCCAGGGACTAGCGGAGTACAATGAGCAGTTCTTC. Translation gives CASSQGLAEYNEQFF.